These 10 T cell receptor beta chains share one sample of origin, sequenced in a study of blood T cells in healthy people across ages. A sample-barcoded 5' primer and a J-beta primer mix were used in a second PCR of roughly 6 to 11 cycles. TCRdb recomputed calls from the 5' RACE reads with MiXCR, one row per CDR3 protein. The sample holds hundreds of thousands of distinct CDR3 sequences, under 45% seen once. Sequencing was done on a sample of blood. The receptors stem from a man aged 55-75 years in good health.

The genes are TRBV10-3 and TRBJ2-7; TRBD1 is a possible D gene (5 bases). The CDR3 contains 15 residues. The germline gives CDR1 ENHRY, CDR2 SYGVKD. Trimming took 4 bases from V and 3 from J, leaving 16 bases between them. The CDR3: CAISADTFPNYEQYF. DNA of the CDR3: TGTGCCATCAGTGCGGACACCTTCCCTAACTACGAGCAGTACTTC.

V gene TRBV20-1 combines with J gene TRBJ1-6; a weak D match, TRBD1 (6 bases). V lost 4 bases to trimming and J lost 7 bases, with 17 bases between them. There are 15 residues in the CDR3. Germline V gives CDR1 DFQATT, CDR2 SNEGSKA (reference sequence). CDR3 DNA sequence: TGCAGTGCTATTCCGGGACACGGGAGAAATTCACCCCTCCACTTT. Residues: CSAIPGHGRNSPLHF.

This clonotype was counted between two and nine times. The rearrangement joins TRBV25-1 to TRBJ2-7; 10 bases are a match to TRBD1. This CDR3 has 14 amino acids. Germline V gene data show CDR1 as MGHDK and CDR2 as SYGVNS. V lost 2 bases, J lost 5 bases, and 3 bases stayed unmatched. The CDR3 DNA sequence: TGTGCCAGCAGTGAAGTCGGGACAGGGGACGAGCAGTACTTC. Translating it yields CASSEVGTGDEQYF.

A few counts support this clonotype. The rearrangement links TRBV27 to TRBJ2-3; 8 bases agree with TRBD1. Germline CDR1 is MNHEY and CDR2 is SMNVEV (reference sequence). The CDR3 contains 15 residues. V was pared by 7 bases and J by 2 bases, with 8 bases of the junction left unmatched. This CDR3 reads CASTKTGVYTDTQYF. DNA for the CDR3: TGTGCCAGCACCAAGACAGGGGTATACACAGATACGCAGTATTTT.

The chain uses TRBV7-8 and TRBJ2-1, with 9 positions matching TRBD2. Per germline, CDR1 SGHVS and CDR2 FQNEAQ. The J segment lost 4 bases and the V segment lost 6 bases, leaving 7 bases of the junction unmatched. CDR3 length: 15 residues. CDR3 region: CASRDNAGGYNEQFF. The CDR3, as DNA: TGTGCCAGCAGAGATAACGCGGGGGGGTACAATGAGCAGTTCTTC. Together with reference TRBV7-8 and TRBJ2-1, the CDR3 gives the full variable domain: GAGVSQSPRYKVAKRGQDVALRCDPISGHVSLFWYQQALGQGPEFLTYFQNEAQLDKSGLPSDRFFAERPEGSVSTLKIQRTQQEDSAVYLCASRDNAGGYNEQFFGPGTRLTVL.

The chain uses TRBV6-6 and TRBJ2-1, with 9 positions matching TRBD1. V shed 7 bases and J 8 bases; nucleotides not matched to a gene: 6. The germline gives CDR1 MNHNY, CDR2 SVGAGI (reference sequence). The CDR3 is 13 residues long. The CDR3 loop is CASKGQGSDEQFF. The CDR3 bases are TGTGCCAGCAAGGGACAGGGTTCTGATGAGCAGTTCTTC.

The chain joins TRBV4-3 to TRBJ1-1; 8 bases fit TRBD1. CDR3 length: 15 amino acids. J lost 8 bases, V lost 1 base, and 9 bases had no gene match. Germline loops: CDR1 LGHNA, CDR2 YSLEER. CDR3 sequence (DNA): TGCGCCAGCAGCCAAGGAAGACAGGGGACGCAAGAAGCTTTCTTT. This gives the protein CASSQGRQGTQEAFF.

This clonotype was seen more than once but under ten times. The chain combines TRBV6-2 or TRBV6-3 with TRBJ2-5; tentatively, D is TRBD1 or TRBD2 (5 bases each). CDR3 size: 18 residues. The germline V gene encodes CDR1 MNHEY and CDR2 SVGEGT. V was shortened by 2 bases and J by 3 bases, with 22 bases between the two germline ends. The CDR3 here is CASSYRGSPGAAKETQYF. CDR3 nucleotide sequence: TGTGCCAGCAGTTACCGGGGCTCCCCCGGGGCAGCGAAAGAGACCCAGTACTTC.

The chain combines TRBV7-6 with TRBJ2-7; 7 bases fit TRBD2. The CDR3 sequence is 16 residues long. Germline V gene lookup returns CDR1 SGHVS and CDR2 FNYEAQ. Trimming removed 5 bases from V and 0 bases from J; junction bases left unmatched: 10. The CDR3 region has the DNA TGTGCCAGCAGCCTCCAAGTTGGCGGGAGCTCCTACGAGCAGTACTTC. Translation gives CASSLQVGGSSYEQYF.

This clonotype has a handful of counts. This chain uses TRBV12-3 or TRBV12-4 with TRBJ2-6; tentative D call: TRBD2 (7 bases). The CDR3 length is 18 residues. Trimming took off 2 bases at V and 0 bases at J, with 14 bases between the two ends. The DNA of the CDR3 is TGTGCCAGCAGTTTACTCCGCGGGGGCACCTCTGGGGCCAACGTCCTGACTTTC. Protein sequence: CASSLLRGGTSGANVLTF.